This T cell receptor beta chain is drawn from a study of T cell repertoires in cytomegalovirus infection. Study as a whole: Researchers turned to recently identified HLA-C-restricted CMV epitopes as well as well-studied HLA-B-restricted ones. CMV infection plus the matching HLA type was flagged by public TCR beta signatures.

TCRdb reanalysed the reads using MiXCR and keeps one entry per CDR3 protein. This table has around 750,000 distinct CDR3 sequences, 30% to 35% appearing once. The V gene lost 0 bases and the J gene lost 0 bases, with 5 bases spanning the gap. Looked up from germline, CDR1 is SEHNR and CDR2 is FQNEAQ (reference sequence). The CDR3 is 15 residues long. Whole-study results and caveats: It was HLA-C-restricted CMV-specific TCR beta clonotypes that dominated the response ex vivo. Carriage of CMV together with the relevant HLA was identifiable through cumulative public TCR beta family frequency.

To note about this clonotype: Its antigen is unknown.

The V gene is TRBV7-9, the J gene TRBJ1-4; D might be TRBD1 (5 bases). This clonotype originated in a human donor in good health (CMV status not recorded). Some clones in this sample may be carry-over from other donors' samples. The sample here was cultured CD8+ T cells from PBMCs, taken from culture after CMV antigen stimulation. The CDR3 bases are TGTGCCAGCAGCTTAGCGACAGCAACTAATGAAAAACTGTTTTTT. It translates to CASSLATATNEKLFF.